This TCR beta chain was captured in a study of T cells in Graves' hyperthyroidism and ophthalmopathy. CDR3 length: 13 residues. Germline V gives CDR1 SGHAT, CDR2 FQNNGV. V lost 0 bases and J lost 10, with 12 bases in between. What was amplified from RNA transcripts were TCR beta CDR3 regions. Initially, a first-round RT-PCR of the TCR CDR3 employed the HTBI primer set. From the multiplex PCR reads, TCRdb called clonotypes with MiXCR, one entry per CDR3 protein. There are some 760,000 distinct CDR3 sequences in the sample; 14% occur only once, and roughly a tenth lies in the top ten. This chain uses TRBV11-2 with TRBJ1-1; D call uncertain. Source material: blood. This clonotype was sampled from a woman aged 18-29 years with Graves' hyperthyroidism. The chain's CDR3 is CASSLEVGFRAFF. Here the CDR3 DNA reads TGTGCCAGCAGCTTAGAGGTGGGGTTCAGAGCTTTCTTT.